A selection of T cell receptor beta chains follows, all from one sample in a study of blood T cell repertoires in COVID-19. The repertoire was sequenced with immunoSEQ multiplex PCR; TCRdb's copy has only in-frame clones and lacks some. The sample lists a few hundred thousand clones, around four fifths seen once, with over 9.5% in the top ten. Material: peripheral blood. The receptor source for this set is a woman of 80 years or more with COVID-19, enrolled during active disease. The CDR3 runs from the conserved cysteine through the conserved F or W. Each record gives: clone size, V gene, J gene, D gene, CDR3 protein. The D gene is left open where the match is weak. The size entry is marked missing in some rows and otherwise reads once, few, many or a size class.

.	TRBV7-8	TRBJ2-2	TRBD2	CASSLDPGGGVTGELFF
.	TRBV18	TRBJ1-3	.	CASSQSKGTYSGNTIYF
.	TRBV2	TRBJ1-2	.	CASSETRANYGYTF
.	TRBV9	TRBJ2-7	.	CASSVDPKSSYEQYF
.	TRBV25-1	TRBJ2-5	TRBD1	CASSEDRDLQETQYF
.	TRBV6-5	TRBJ2-5	TRBD1	CASSYSIPGGRETQYF
.	TRBV7-2	TRBJ1-5	TRBD1	CASSYRQGDQPQHF
.	TRBV2	TRBJ2-5	TRBD2	CATQRGGRETQYF
.	TRBV7-2	TRBJ2-5	.	CASSLRGGREETQYF
.	TRBV6-5	TRBJ1-2	TRBD1	CASRVDRGSGYTF
.	TRBV7-9	TRBJ1-4	.	CASSLGQNNEKLFF
.	TRBV25-1	TRBJ2-5	.	CASSSGGKQETQYF
once	TRBV5-1	TRBJ2-1	TRBD2	CASSLVWRGGHNEQFF
few	TRBV7-2	TRBJ1-6	.	CASSLGLDYSPLHF
.	TRBV28	TRBJ1-1	TRBD1	CASSERQGATTEAFF
.	TRBV27	TRBJ1-1	.	CASSSAGGAFF
.	TRBV5-1	TRBJ1-2	.	CASSFTETYGYTF
.	TRBV6-1	TRBJ2-1	TRBD1	CASSERGQRYEQFF
.	TRBV5-1	TRBJ2-3	TRBD2	CASSLTGGTAGTQYF
.	TRBV3-1/TRBV3-2	TRBJ2-4	TRBD2	CASSQGSGTGPVSTGGRAKNIQYF
.	TRBV4-1	TRBJ1-6	.	CASSQDVSSYNSPLHF
.	TRBV7-2	TRBJ1-1	.	CASSLGFRGTEAFF
.	TRBV28	TRBJ2-3	TRBD1	CASNSLGGQGYGTQYF
.	TRBV5-1	TRBJ1-4	TRBD1	CASSHKPGTANEKLFF
.	TRBV28	TRBJ1-2	TRBD1	CASSLLSRQGPGGYTF
.	TRBV5-1	TRBJ2-1	.	CASSLDSSYNEQFF
.	TRBV9	TRBJ2-5	.	CASSVAPVETQYF
.	TRBV18	TRBJ2-3	.	CASSRGVHTQYF
.	TRBV29-1	TRBJ1-3	TRBD1	CSARQGMGSGNTIYF
once	TRBV6-4	TRBJ2-3	.	CATPGGFTDTQYF
.	TRBV6-5	TRBJ2-7	.	CASSYSDYAGEQYF
.	TRBV10-3	TRBJ1-6	TRBD1	CAISTGTGSSSPLHF
.	TRBV4-2	TRBJ1-1	.	CASSQPPGQLSTEAFF
.	TRBV4-1	TRBJ1-5	.	CASSQDGGSYSNQPQHF
.	TRBV29-1	TRBJ2-3	TRBD2	CSVEGVRGGGLVDTQYF
few	TRBV7-9	TRBJ1-6	.	CASRHKEDSLALHF
.	TRBV5-1	TRBJ2-3	TRBD1	CASFLQPGQGPDTQYF
.	TRBV5-5	TRBJ1-3	TRBD1	CASSISTGGLGNTIYF
.	TRBV5-6	TRBJ2-6	.	CASSLWGAGANVLTF
.	TRBV7-9	TRBJ1-5	TRBD1	CASSRNGQGDQPQHF
.	TRBV19	TRBJ1-5	.	CASSSTGQNQPQHF
.	TRBV30	TRBJ1-1	.	CAWSRQMNTEAFF
.	TRBV18	TRBJ1-4	TRBD1	CASSQTGKGEKLFF
.	TRBV5-1	TRBJ2-7	TRBD2	CASSSGLAGGGYYEQYF
.	TRBV19	TRBJ1-1	.	CASSISWGVNTEAFF
once	TRBV5-1	TRBJ1-1	TRBD1	CASSQDRVRAEAFF
.	TRBV9	TRBJ2-2	TRBD2	CASSPFAGENTGELFF
.	TRBV24-1	TRBJ2-1	.	CATSDWGQGNNEQFF
.	TRBV11-1	TRBJ2-7	TRBD1	CASSRDRTYEQYF
.	TRBV6-5	TRBJ1-2	.	CASTDSYGYTF
.	TRBV5-1	TRBJ2-7	.	CASSPPGDEQYF
.	TRBV29-1	TRBJ1-1	.	CSVAKTAAVEAFF
.	TRBV5-6	TRBJ1-5	.	CASSLSTGGNQPQHF
.	TRBV21-1	TRBJ2-3	.	CASSKITPQADTQYF
.	TRBV10-3	TRBJ1-1	.	CAIRNRDTEAFF
.	TRBV7-2	TRBJ2-5	.	CASSLGVPGETQYF
few	TRBV19	TRBJ1-5	.	CASTSGLQPQHF
.	TRBV15	TRBJ1-2	TRBD1	CATSRDTGDYGYTF
.	TRBV6-1	TRBJ1-5	.	CASSERQGAQPQHF
.	TRBV6-6	TRBJ1-5	.	CASSYYSSNQPQHF